The 3 T cell receptor beta chains below come from one sample, sequenced in a study of post-analysis software for immune sequencing data. These TCRs are of unknown antigen specificity. Study findings and constraints: About five TRBV segments, including TRBV5-6, TRBV5-1 and TRBV20-1, were more frequent in patients than controls.

Unique molecular identifiers were built into the TCR beta cDNA libraries. TCRdb re-derived calls from the PCR reads in MiXCR, one entry per CDR3 protein. Of just over 250,000 distinct CDR3 sequences listed, 36% are singletons. The sequenced sample was blood. The source is a girl under 18 with multiple sclerosis.

About this clonotype: A read error may explain this, as a much larger clone is one base away. This chain links TRBV5-1 with TRBJ1-5; D is perhaps TRBD1 (6 bases). The CDR3 loop spans 15 amino acids. CDR1 and CDR2 (germline): SGHRS, YFSETQ. The CDR3 region is CVSSLLGGEYQPQHF. DNA of the CDR3: TGCGTCAGCAGCTTGTTGGGGGGCGAGTATCAGCCCCAGCATTTT.

V gene TRBV20-1 combines with J gene TRBJ2-1; D could derive from TRBD1 or TRBD2 (7 bases each). This CDR3 region has 13 residues. V was cut by 6 bases and J by 6 bases, with 15 bases left in between. Germline CDR1 DFQATT, CDR2 SNEGSKA (reference sequence). The CDR3 sequence is CSARGGAPNEQFF. For the CDR3, the DNA is TGCAGTGCCAGGGGGGGGGCACCCAATGAGCAGTTCTTC.

This clonotype was observed a few times. Being one base from a much bigger clone, this may be a read error. V and J are TRBV6-6 and TRBJ2-7; D is unresolved. Germline V gives CDR1 MNHNY, CDR2 SVGAGI (reference sequence). V was cut by 6 bases and J by 7 bases, with 16 bases left in between. The CDR3 loop spans 13 amino acids. The CDR3 region is CASSPRIDNEQYF. CDR3 bases: TGTGCCAGCAGCCCCCGCATCGACAATGAGCAGTACTTC.